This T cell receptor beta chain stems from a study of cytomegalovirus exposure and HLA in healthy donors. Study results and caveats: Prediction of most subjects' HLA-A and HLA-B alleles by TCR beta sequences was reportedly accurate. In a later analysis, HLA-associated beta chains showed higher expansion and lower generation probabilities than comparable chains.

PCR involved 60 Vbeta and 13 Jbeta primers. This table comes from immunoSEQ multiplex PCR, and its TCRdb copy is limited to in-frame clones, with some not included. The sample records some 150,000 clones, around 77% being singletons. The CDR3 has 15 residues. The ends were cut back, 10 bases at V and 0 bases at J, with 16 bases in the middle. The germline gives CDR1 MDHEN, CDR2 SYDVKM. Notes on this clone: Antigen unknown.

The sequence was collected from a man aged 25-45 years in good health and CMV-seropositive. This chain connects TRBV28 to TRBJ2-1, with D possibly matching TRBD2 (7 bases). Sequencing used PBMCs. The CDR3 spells CATYSGGTSYNEQFF. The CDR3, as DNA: TGTGCCACCTACTCGGGGGGCACCTCCTACAATGAGCAGTTCTTC.